The clone carrying this TCR beta chain showed up many times. Its antigen remains unidentified. This record comes from a study of early T cells in non-severe SARS-CoV-2 infection. Study overall: Unsorted whole blood bulk RNA was sequenced, with unpaired chains. Broader study findings: Reliance on VDJdb matching favored anti-spike CD8 responses; private and CD4 specificities were missed.

The germline V gene encodes CDR1 SGHNT and CDR2 YYREEE (reference sequence). The CDR3 totals 12 residues. The V and J ends lost 7 bases and 7 bases respectively, with 15 bases between them. In the library, individual cDNA molecules carried attached unique molecular identifiers. TCRdb independently ran MiXCR on the 5' RACE reads; one entry per CDR3 protein. Of about 80,000 distinct CDR3 sequences detected, around 10% appear once; the ten largest clones hold about 4.8%. The sample comprised whole blood. V usage is TRBV5-4 and J usage is TRBJ2-7; D may match TRBD1 or TRBD2 (5 bases each). The sequence derives from an adult who was a healthcare worker with PCR-confirmed SARS-CoV-2 infection or an uninfected control (not recorded which). The CDR3 is CASGTEELEQYF. The CDR3 DNA reads TGTGCCAGCGGGACGGAGGAGTTGGAGCAGTACTTC. The full variable domain, in which reference TRBV5-4 and TRBJ2-7 provide the parts outside the CDR3, is ETGVTQSPTHLIKTRGQQVTLRCSSQSGHNTVSWYQQALGQGPQFIFQYYREEENGRGNFPPRFSGLQFPNYSSELNVNALELDDSALYLCASGTEELEQYFGPGTRLTVT.